What follows describes a single TCR beta chain. Its antigen is not identified. The data are from a study of T cell repertoires in cytomegalovirus infection. The overall study: HLA-B-restricted CMV epitopes that are well studied were used alongside recently identified HLA-C-restricted ones. Study-wide results and caveats: CMV-specific HLA-C-restricted TCR beta clonotypes dominated the ex vivo response.

TCRdb re-analysed the reads in MiXCR, keeping a single row per CDR3 protein. The sample records around 430,000 distinct CDR3 sequences, roughly 43% being singletons. Deletions cut 4 bases from V and 3 bases from J, with 16 bases between. The V gene's germline CDR1 is MNHNS and CDR2 SASEGT. This CDR3 has 16 amino acids. The chain carries TRBV6-1 and TRBJ1-5; D is possibly TRBD1 (6 bases). This sequence was found in a human donor in good health (CMV status not recorded). Some clones in this sample may be carry-over from other donors' samples. The sequenced sample was cultured PBMCs, obtained from culture after CMV antigen stimulation. As DNA, the CDR3 is TGTGCCAGCAGTGGGTTGGGGGCGCCGCACAATCAGCCCCAGCATTTT. It translates to CASSGLGAPHNQPQHF.